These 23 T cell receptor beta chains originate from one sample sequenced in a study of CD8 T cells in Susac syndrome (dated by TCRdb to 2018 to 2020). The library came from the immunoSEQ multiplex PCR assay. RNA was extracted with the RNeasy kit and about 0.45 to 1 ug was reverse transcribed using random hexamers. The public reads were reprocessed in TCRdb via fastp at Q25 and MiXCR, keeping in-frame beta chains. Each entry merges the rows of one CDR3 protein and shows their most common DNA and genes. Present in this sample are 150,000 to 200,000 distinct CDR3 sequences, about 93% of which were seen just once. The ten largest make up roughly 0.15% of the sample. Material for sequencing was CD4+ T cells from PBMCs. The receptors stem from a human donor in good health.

CDR3 protein: CASSYRTGPEAFF. The CDR3 DNA sequence: TGTGCCAGCAGTTACCGGACAGGGCCTGAAGCTTTCTTT. The rearrangement uses TRBV6-2 or TRBV6-3 and TRBJ1-1, with TRBD1 identical over 8 bases. This CDR3 spans 13 amino acids. Per the germline V gene, CDR1 is MNHEY and CDR2 is SVGEGT. Trimming took 2 bases from V and 6 from J; bases not matched to a gene: 2.

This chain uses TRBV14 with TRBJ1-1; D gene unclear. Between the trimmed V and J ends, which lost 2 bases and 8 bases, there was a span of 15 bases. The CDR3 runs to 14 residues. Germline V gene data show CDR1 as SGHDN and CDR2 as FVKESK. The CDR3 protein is CASSQRTGRAEAFF. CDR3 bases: TGTGCCAGCAGCCAAAGGACGGGGAGGGCGGAAGCTTTCTTT.

CDR3 in DNA: TGTGCCACCAGCAGGAGGGGACGTGGAAACACCATATATTTT. Translated, it gives CATSRRGRGNTIYF. V and J are TRBV15 and TRBJ1-3; the D gene is possibly TRBD1 (5 bases). CDR1 and CDR2 (germline): LNHNV, YYDKDF (reference sequence). The CDR3 covers 14 residues. V lost 3 bases and J lost 3, with 9 bases in between. Looking up the rest from reference TRBV15 and TRBJ1-3 gives the full variable domain: DAMVIQNPRYQVTQFGKPVTLSCSQTLNHNVMYWYQQKSSQAPKLLFHYYDKDFNNEADTPDNFQSRRPNTSFCFLDIRSPGLGDTAMYLCATSRRGRGNTIYFGEGSWLTVV.

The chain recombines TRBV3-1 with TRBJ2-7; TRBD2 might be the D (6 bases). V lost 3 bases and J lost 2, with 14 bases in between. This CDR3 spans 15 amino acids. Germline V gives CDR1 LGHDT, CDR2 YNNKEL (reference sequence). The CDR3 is CASSHRGTRAYEQYF. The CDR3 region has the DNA TGTGCCAGCAGCCATCGGGGGACGAGGGCCTACGAGCAGTACTTC.

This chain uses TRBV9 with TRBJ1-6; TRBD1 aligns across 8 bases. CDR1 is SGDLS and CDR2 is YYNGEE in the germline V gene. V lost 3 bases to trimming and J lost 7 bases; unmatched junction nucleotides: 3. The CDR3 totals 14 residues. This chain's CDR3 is CASSEQGGNSPLHF. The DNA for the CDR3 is TGTGCCAGCAGCGAACAGGGGGGGAATTCACCCCTCCACTTT.

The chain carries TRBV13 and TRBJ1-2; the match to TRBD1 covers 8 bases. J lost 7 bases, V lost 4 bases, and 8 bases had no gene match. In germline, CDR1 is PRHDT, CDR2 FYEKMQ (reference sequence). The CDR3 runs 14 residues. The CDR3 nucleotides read TGTGCCAGCAGCTCGGACAGGGAATTCATTGGCTACACCTTC. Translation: CASSSDREFIGYTF.

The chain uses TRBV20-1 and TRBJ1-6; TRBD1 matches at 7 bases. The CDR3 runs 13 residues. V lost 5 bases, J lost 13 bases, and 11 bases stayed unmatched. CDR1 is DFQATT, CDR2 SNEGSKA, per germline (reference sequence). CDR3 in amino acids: CSAPRQGGSPLHF. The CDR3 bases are TGCAGTGCTCCTCGACAGGGTGGGTCCCCCCTCCACTTT.

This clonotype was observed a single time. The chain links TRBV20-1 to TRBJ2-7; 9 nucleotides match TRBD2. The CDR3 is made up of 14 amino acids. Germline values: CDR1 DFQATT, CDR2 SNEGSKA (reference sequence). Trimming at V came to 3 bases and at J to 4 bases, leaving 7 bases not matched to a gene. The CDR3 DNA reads TGCAGTGCTAGGGCTAGCGGGGACCTTTACGAGCAGTACTTC. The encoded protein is CSARASGDLYEQYF.

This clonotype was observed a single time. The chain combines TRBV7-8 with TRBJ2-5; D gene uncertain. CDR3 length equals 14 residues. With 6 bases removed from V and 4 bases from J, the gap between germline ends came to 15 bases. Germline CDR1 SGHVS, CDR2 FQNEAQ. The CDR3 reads CASSPARLGETQYF. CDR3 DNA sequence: TGTGCCAGCAGTCCTGCCCGGCTAGGAGAGACCCAGTACTTC.

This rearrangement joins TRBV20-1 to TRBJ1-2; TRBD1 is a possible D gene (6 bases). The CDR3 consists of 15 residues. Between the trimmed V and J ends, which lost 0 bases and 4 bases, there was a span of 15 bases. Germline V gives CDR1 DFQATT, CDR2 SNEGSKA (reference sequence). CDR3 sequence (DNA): TGCAGTGCTAGAGATCAGGCAGGGGAGGCCTATGGCTACACCTTC. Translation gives CSARDQAGEAYGYTF.

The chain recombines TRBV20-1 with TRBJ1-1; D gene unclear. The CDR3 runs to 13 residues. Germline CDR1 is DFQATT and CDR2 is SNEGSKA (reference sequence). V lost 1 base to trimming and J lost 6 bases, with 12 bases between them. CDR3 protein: CSARVGGAPEAFF. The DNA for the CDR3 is TGCAGTGCTAGAGTGGGCGGAGCCCCTGAAGCTTTCTTT.

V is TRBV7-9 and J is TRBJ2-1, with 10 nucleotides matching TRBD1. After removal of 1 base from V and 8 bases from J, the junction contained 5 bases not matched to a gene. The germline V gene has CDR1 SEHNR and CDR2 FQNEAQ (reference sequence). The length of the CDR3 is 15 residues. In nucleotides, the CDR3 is TGTGCCAGCAGCTTAGTAGGGGACAGGGGTGATGAGCAGTTCTTC. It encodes CASSLVGDRGDEQFF. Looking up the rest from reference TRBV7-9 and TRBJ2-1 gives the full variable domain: DTGVSQNPRHKITKRGQNVTFRCDPISEHNRLYWYRQTLGQGPEFLTYFQNEAQLEKSRLLSDRFSAERPKGSFSTLEIQRTEQGDSAMYLCASSLVGDRGDEQFFGPGTRLTVL.

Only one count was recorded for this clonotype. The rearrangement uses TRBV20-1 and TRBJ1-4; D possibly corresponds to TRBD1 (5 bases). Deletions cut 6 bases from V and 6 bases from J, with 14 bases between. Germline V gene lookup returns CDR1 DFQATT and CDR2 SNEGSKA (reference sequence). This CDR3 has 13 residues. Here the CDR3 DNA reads TGCAGTGCGACCCAGGGTAGGGATGAAAAACTGTTTTTT. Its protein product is CSATQGRDEKLFF.

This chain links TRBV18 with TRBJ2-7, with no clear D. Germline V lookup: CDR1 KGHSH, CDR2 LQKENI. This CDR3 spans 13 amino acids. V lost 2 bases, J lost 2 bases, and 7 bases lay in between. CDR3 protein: CASSPGSPYEQYF. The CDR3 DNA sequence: TGTGCCAGCTCACCAGGAAGTCCCTACGAGCAGTACTTC.

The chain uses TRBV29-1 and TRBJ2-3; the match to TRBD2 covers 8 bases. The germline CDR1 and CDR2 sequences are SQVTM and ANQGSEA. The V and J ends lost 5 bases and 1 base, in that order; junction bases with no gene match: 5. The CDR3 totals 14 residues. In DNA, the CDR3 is TGCAGCGTTCCCTCCGGGGGGGGCACAGATACGCAGTATTTT. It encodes CSVPSGGGTDTQYF.

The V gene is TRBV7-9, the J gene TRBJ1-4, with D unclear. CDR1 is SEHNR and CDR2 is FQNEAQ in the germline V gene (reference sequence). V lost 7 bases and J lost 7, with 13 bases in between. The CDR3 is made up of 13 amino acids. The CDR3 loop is CASTDYGVEKLFF. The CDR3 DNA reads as TGTGCCAGCACCGATTATGGGGTTGAAAAACTGTTTTTT.

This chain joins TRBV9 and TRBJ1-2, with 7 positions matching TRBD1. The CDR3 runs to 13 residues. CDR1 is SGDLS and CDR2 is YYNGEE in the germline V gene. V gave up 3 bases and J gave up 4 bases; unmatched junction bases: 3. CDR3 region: CASSAGQSYGYTF. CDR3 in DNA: TGTGCCAGCAGCGCGGGACAGAGCTATGGCTACACCTTC.

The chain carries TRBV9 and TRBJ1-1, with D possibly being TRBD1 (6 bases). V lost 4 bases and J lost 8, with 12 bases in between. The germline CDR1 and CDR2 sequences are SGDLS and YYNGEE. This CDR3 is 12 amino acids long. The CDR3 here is CASSIEGGEAFF. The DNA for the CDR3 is TGTGCCAGCAGCATCGAGGGGGGAGAAGCTTTCTTT.

Here the CDR3 DNA reads TGTGCCAGCAGCTTTACCGGGACAGGGATTAGGGCCCAGTACTTC. Amino acids: CASSFTGTGIRAQYF. The chain recombines TRBV12-3 or TRBV12-4 with TRBJ2-5; 9 bases agree with TRBD1. V was pared by 6 bases and J by 9 bases, with 14 bases of the junction left unmatched. This CDR3 is 15 amino acids long.

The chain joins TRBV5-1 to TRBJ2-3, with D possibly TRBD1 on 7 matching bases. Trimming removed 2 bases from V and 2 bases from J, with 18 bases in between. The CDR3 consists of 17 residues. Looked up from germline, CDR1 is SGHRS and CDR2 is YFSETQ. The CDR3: CASSFVQGEAYTDTQYF. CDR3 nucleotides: TGCGCCAGCAGCTTCGTCCAGGGGGAGGCATACACAGATACGCAGTATTTT.

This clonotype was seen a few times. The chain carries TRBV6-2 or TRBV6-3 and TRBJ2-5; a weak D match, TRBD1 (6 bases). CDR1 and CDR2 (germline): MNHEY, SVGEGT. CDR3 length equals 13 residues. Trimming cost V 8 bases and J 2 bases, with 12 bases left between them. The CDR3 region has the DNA TGTGCCAGCGGAACAGGGTGGCAAGAGACCCAGTACTTC. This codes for CASGTGWQETQYF.

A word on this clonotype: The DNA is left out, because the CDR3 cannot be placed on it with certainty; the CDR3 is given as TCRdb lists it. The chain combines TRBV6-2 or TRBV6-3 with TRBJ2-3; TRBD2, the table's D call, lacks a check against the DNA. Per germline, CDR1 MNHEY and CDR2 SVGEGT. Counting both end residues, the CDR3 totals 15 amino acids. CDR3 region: CASSSSGLERDTQYF.

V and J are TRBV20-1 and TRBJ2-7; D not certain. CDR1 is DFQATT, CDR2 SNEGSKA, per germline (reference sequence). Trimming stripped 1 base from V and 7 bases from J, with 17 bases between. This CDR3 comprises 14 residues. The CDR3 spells CSARVWGKEREQYF. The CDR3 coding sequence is TGCAGTGCTAGAGTTTGGGGAAAAGAGAGGGAGCAGTACTTC.